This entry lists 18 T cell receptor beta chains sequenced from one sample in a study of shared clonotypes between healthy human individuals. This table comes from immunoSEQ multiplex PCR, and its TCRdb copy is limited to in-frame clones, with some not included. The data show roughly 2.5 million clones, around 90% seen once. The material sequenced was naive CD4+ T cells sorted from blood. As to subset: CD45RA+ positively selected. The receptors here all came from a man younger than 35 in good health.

Written as DNA, the CDR3 is TGCGCCAGCAACCTGGACAGTCATAATTCACCCCTCCACTTT. Amino acids: CASNLDSHNSPLHF. The V and J genes are TRBV4-1 and TRBJ1-6; weak D call: TRBD1 (6 bases). CDR1 and CDR2 (germline): MGHRA, YSYEKL. This CDR3 region has 14 residues. V shed 7 bases and J shed 5 bases, with 12 bases lying between them.

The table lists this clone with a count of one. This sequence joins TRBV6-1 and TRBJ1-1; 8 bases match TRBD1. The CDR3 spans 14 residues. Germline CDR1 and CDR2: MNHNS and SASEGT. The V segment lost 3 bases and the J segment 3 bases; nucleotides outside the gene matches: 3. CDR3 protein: CASSDQGADTEAFF. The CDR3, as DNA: TGTGCCAGCAGTGACCAGGGGGCGGACACTGAAGCTTTCTTT.

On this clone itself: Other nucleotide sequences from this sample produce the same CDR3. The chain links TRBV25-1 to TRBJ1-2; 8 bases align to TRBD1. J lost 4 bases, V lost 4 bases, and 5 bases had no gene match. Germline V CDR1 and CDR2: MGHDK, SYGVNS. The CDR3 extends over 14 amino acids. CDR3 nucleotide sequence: TGTGCCAGCAGTGGGGGGACAGGCCCCTATGGCTACACCTTC. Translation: CASSGGTGPYGYTF.

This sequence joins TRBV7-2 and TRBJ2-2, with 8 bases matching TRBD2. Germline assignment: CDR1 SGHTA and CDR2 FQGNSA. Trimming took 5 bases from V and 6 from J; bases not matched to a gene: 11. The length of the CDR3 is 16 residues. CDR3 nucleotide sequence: TGTGCCAGCAGCCAGTGGGCGGGAGGTAGCGCCGGGGAGCTGTTTTTT. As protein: CASSQWAGGSAGELFF.

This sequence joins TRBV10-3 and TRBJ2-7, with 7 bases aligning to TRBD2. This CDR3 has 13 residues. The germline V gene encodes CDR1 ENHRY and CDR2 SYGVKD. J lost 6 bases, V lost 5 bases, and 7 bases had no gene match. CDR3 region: CAISNFREGEQYF. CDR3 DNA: TGTGCCATCAGTAATTTCAGGGAGGGCGAGCAGTACTTC.

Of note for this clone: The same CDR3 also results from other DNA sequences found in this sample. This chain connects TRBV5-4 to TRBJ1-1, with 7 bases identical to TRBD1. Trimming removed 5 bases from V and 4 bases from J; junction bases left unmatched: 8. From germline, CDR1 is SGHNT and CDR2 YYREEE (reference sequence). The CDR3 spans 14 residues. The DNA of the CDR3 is TGTGCCAGCAGTCCTCAGGGGGGGGGCACTGAAGCTTTCTTT. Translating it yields CASSPQGGGTEAFF.

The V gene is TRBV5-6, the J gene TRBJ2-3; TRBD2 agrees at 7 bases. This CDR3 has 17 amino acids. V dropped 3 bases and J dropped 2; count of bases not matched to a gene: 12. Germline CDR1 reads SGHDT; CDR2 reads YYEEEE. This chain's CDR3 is CASSSLKTSEYTDTQYF. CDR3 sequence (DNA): TGTGCCAGCAGCTCCCTCAAAACTAGCGAATACACAGATACGCAGTATTTT. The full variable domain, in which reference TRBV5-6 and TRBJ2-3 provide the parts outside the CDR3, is DAGVTQSPTHLIKTRGQQVTLRCSPKSGHDTVSWYQQALGQGPQFIFQYYEEEERQRGNFPDRFSGHQFPNYSSELNVNALLLGDSALYLCASSSLKTSEYTDTQYFGPGTRLTVL.

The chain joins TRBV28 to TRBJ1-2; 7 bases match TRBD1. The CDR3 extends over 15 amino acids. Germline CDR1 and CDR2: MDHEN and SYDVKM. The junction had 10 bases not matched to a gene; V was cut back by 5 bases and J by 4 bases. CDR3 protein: CASSPGTAVRYGYTF. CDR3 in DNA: TGTGCCAGCAGTCCCGGGACAGCTGTCCGCTATGGCTACACCTTC.

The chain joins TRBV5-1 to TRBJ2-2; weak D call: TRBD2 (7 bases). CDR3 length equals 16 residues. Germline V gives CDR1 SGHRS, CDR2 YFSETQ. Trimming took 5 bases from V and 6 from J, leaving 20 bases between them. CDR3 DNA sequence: TGCGCCAGCAGACAGACAGGATCCGGGGGGTCCGGGGAGCTGTTTTTT. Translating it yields CASRQTGSGGSGELFF. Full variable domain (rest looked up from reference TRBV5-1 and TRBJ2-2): KAGVTQTPRYLIKTRGQQVTLSCSPISGHRSVSWYQQTPGQGLQFLFEYFSETQRNKGNFPGRFSGRQFSNSRSEMNVSTLELGDSALYLCASRQTGSGGSGELFFGEGSRLTVL.

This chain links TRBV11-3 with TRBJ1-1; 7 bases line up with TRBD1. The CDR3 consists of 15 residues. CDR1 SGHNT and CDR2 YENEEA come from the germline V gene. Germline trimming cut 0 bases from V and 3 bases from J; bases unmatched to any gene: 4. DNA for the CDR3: TGTGCCAGCAGCTTAGAGACAGGGTCACACACTGAAGCTTTCTTT. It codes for CASSLETGSHTEAFF. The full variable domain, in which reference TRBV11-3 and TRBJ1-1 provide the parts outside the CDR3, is EAGVVQSPRYKIIEKKQPVAFWCNPISGHNTLYWYLQNLGQGPELLIRYENEEAVDDSQLPKDRFSAERLKGVDSTLKIQPAELGDSAVYLCASSLETGSHTEAFFGQGTRLTVV.

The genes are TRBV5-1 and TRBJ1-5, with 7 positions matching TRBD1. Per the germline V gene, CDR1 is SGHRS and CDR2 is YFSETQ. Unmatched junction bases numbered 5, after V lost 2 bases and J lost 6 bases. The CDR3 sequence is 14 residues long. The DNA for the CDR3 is TGCGCCAGCAGCTTTGAAGGGGGCGGTCAGCCCCAGCATTTT. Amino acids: CASSFEGGGQPQHF.

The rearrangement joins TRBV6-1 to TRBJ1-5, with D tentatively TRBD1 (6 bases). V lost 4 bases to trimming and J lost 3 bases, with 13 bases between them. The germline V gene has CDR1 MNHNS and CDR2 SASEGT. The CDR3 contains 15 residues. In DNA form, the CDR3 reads TGTGCCAGCAGTGGGCAGGGGAGGACCAATCAGCCCCAGCATTTT. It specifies CASSGQGRTNQPQHF.

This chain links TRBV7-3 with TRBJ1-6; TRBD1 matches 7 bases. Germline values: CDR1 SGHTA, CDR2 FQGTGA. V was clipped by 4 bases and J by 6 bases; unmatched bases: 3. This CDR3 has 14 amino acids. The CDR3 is CASSSTGSNSPLHF. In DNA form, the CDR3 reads TGTGCCAGCAGCTCGACAGGGAGTAATTCACCCCTCCACTTT.

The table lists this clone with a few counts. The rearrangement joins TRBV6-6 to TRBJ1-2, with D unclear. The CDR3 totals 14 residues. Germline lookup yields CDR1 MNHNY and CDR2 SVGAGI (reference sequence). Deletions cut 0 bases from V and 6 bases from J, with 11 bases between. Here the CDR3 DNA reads TGTGCCAGCAGTTACTCACAAGGTCTGGATGGCTACACCTTC. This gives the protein CASSYSQGLDGYTF.

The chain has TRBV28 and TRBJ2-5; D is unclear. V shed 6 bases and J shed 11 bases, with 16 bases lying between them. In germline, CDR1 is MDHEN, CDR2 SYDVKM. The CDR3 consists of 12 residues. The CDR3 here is CASSLNAIEQYF. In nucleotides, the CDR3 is TGTGCCAGCAGCCTTAACGCCATTGAGCAGTACTTC.

The CDR3 DNA follows: TGTGCCAGCCATTTGGGACAAAACACCTACGAGCAGTACTTC. Amino acids: CASHLGQNTYEQYF. The chain carries TRBV18 and TRBJ2-7; TRBD1 might be the D (6 bases). CDR3 length equals 14 residues. Per the germline V gene, CDR1 is KGHSH and CDR2 is LQKENI. V gave up 8 bases and J gave up 2 bases, with 16 bases separating them.

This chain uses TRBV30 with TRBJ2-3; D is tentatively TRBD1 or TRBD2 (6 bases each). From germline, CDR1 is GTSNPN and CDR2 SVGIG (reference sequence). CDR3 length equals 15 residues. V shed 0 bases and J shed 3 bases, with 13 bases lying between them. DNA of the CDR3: TGTGCCTGGAGTGTATGGGGGGCCGGGACAGATACGCAGTATTTT. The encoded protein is CAWSVWGAGTDTQYF. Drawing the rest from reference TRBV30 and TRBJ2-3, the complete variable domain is SQTIHQWPATLVQPVGSPLSLECTVEGTSNPNLYWYRQAAGRGLQLLFYSVGIGQISSEVPQNLSASRPQDRQFILSSKKLLLSDSGFYLCAWSVWGAGTDTQYFGPGTRLTVL.

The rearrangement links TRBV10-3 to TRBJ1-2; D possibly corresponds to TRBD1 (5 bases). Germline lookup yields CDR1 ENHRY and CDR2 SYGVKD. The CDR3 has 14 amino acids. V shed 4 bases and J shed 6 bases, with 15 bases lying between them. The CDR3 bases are TGTGCCATCAGTGGAACCGGGACCCCACATGGCTACACCTTC. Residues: CAISGTGTPHGYTF.